This T cell receptor (beta chain) was identified in a study of human T cells and chemical hapten exposure. Germline V lookup: CDR1 DFQATT, CDR2 SNEGSKA (reference sequence). The CDR3 extends over 14 amino acids. V lost 3 bases, J lost 5 bases, and 7 bases stayed unmatched. Study-wide findings and caveats: Relative to control repertoires, expanded TCRs gave rise to significantly more large CDR3 similarity clusters.

TCRdb used MiXCR to reprocess the RACE reads, holding one entry per CDR3 protein. The sample includes 150,000 to 200,000 distinct CDR3 sequences, around 15% seen only once; the top ten take 1.7%. Specified time point: patch test 1, 2 weeks after DPC sensitization. Specified treatment: therapeutic diphenylcyclopropenone sensitization with weekly scalp DPC. This clonotype was counted many times. Its specificity is not known. This rearrangement joins TRBV20-1 to TRBJ1-1, with TRBD1 matching over 9 bases. The clonotype originates from a woman between 25 and 40 years old with alopecia areata. Some clones in this sample may be carry-over from other donors' samples. Sample: whole blood, taken in connection with sensitization to the hapten diphenylcyclopropenone (DPC). For the CDR3, the DNA is TGCAGTGCTAGCGGGAAGACAGGGGGAACTGAAGCTTTCTTT. This encodes CSASGKTGGTEAFF.